This is a list of T cell receptor beta chains from one sample in a study of vaccination and CD4 T cells after COVID-19. Via MiXCR, TCRdb re-called the PCR reads, giving one row per CDR3 protein. The table lists some 3,500 distinct CDR3 sequences, about 70% of them singletons. The antigens of these receptors remain unknown. The specimen was CD4+ T cells from blood, cultured in vitro. The receptor set was obtained from a human donor who had recovered from COVID-19. Each CDR3 is given with its conserved first and last residue. A D gene is named only where the DNA matches it firmly. Rows give clone size only sometimes, using once, few, many, or a class for an expanded clone.

D gene: .; clone size: .; CDR3 length: 15; V gene: TRBV2; J gene: TRBJ2-4; CDR3 protein: CASQLQEIAKNIQYF; CDR3 DNA: TGTGCCAGCCAGCTCCAGGAGATAGCCAAAAACATTCAGTACTTC
D gene: .; clone size: once; CDR3 length: 15; V gene: TRBV24-1; J gene: TRBJ2-2; CDR3 protein: CATRNTGANTGELFF; CDR3 DNA: TGTGCCACCAGAAATACAGGAGCGAACACCGGGGAGCTGTTTTTT
D gene: .; clone size: .; CDR3 length: 16; V gene: TRBV7-2; J gene: TRBJ2-1; CDR3 protein: CAKGKKQPFAQDEQFF; CDR3 DNA: TGTGCCAAAGGAAAAAAGCAACCATTTGCGCAGGATGAGCAGTTCTTC
D gene: .; clone size: few; CDR3 length: 15; V gene: TRBV12-3/TRBV12-4; J gene: TRBJ2-1; CDR3 protein: CASSPGVQGGNEQFF; CDR3 DNA: TGTGCCAGCAGTCCAGGAGTGCAGGGAGGCAATGAGCAGTTCTTC
D gene: TRBD1; clone size: .; CDR3 length: 16; V gene: TRBV19; J gene: TRBJ1-2; CDR3 protein: CASSIRYPGGKDGYTF; CDR3 DNA: TGTGCCAGTAGTATAAGGTACCCAGGGGGCAAGGATGGCTACACCTTC
D gene: .; clone size: .; CDR3 length: 12; V gene: TRBV2; J gene: TRBJ1-2; CDR3 protein: CASTERGDGYTF; CDR3 DNA: TGTGCCAGCACCGAACGAGGGGACGGCTACACCTTC
D gene: .; clone size: .; CDR3 length: 18; V gene: TRBV24-1; J gene: TRBJ2-7; CDR3 protein: CATSDPPDDSELYYEQYF; CDR3 DNA: TGTGCCACCAGTGATCCGCCGGATGACAGTGAACTATACTACGAGCAGTACTTC
D gene: .; clone size: .; CDR3 length: 12; V gene: TRBV11-1; J gene: TRBJ2-3; CDR3 protein: CASSYRADTQYF; CDR3 DNA: TGTGCCAGCAGCTACAGAGCAGATACGCAGTATTTT
D gene: .; clone size: large; CDR3 length: 13; V gene: TRBV7-2; J gene: TRBJ1-2; CDR3 protein: CASSLGLPEGYTF; CDR3 DNA: TGTGCCAGCAGCTTAGGACTTCCGGAAGGCTACACCTTC
D gene: TRBD1; clone size: .; CDR3 length: 15; V gene: TRBV7-2; J gene: TRBJ2-5; CDR3 protein: CASSYLQGARETQYF; CDR3 DNA: TGTGCCAGCAGCTACCTACAGGGGGCGCGGGAGACCCAGTACTTC
D gene: .; clone size: .; CDR3 length: 15; V gene: TRBV10-3; J gene: TRBJ2-7; CDR3 protein: CAISVIRIGSYEQYF; CDR3 DNA: TGTGCCATCAGTGTGATTCGGATAGGTTCCTACGAGCAGTACTTC
D gene: .; clone size: once; CDR3 length: 15; V gene: TRBV6-2/TRBV6-3; J gene: TRBJ2-1; CDR3 protein: CASSYSAGAYNEQFF; CDR3 DNA: TGTGCCAGCAGTTACTCAGCAGGGGCTTACAATGAGCAGTTCTTC
D gene: TRBD1; clone size: few; CDR3 length: 15; V gene: TRBV9; J gene: TRBJ1-2; CDR3 protein: CASSPAGTGGYGYTF; CDR3 DNA: TGTGCCAGCAGCCCCGCCGGGACAGGGGGCTACGGCTACACCTTC
D gene: .; clone size: .; CDR3 length: 12; V gene: TRBV6-1; J gene: TRBJ1-2; CDR3 protein: CATRGFSDGYTF; CDR3 DNA: TGTGCGACGAGGGGTTTCAGTGATGGCTACACCTTC
D gene: .; clone size: .; CDR3 length: 14; V gene: TRBV2; J gene: TRBJ1-5; CDR3 protein: CASSVDGSNQPQHF; CDR3 DNA: TGTGCCAGCAGTGTTGACGGTTCAAATCAGCCCCAGCATTTT
D gene: .; clone size: .; CDR3 length: 12; V gene: TRBV20-1; J gene: TRBJ1-1; CDR3 protein: CSASVGAPEAFF; CDR3 DNA: TGCAGTGCTAGTGTGGGGGCCCCTGAAGCTTTCTTT
D gene: .; clone size: few; CDR3 length: 18; V gene: TRBV7-2; J gene: TRBJ1-2; CDR3 protein: CASSLARLLTGTNYGYTF; CDR3 DNA: TGTGCCAGCAGCTTAGCGCGTCTTTTAACGGGGACAAACTATGGCTACACCTTC
D gene: .; clone size: .; CDR3 length: 15; V gene: TRBV6-1; J gene: TRBJ1-5; CDR3 protein: CASRETAYSNQPQHF; CDR3 DNA: TGTGCCAGCAGAGAGACAGCTTATAGCAATCAGCCCCAGCATTTT
D gene: TRBD2; clone size: once; CDR3 length: 16; V gene: TRBV6-1; J gene: TRBJ2-3; CDR3 protein: CASSVLSGSSTDTQYF; CDR3 DNA: TGTGCCAGCAGTGTCCTTAGCGGGAGTAGCACAGATACGCAGTATTTT
D gene: .; clone size: .; CDR3 length: 12; V gene: TRBV28; J gene: TRBJ1-2; CDR3 protein: CASSPGVYGYTF; CDR3 DNA: TGTGCCAGCAGTCCCGGGGTTTATGGCTACACCTTC
D gene: .; clone size: .; CDR3 length: 16; V gene: TRBV7-9; J gene: TRBJ1-6; CDR3 protein: CASSLVEGAFPSPLHF; CDR3 DNA: TGTGCCAGCAGCTTAGTAGAGGGCGCCTTCCCTTCACCCCTCCACTTT
D gene: .; clone size: .; CDR3 length: 11; V gene: TRBV29-1; J gene: TRBJ1-1; CDR3 protein: CSAGVGPEAFF; CDR3 DNA: TGCAGCGCCGGGGTCGGGCCTGAAGCTTTCTTT